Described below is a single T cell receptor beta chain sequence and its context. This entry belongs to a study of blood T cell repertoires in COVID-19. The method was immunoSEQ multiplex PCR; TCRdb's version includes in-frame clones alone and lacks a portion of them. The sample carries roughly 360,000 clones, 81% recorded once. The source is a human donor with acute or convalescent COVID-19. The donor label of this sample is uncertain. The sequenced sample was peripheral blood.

In nucleotides, the CDR3 is TGTGCCAGCAGTTCCGAGGGGGGGATGAACACTGAAGCTTTCTTT. It codes for CASSSEGGMNTEAFF. The chain is built from TRBV27 and TRBJ1-1; tentatively, D is TRBD1 (6 bases). CDR3 length equals 15 residues. Deletions cut 4 bases from V and 0 bases from J, with 12 bases between. Germline CDR1 and CDR2: MNHEY and SMNVEV (reference sequence).